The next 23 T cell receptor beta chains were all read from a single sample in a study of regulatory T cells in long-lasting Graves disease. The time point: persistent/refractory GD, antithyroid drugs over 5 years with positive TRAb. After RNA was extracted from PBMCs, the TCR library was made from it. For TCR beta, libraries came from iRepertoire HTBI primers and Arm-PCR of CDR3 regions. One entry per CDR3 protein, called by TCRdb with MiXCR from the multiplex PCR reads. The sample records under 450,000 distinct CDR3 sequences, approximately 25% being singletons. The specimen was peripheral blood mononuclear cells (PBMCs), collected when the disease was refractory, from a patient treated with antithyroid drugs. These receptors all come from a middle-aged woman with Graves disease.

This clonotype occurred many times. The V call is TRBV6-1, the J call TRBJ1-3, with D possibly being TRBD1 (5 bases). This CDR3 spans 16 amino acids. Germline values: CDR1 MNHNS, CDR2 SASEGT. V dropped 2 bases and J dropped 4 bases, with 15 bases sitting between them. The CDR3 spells CASSEQGSFSGNTIYF. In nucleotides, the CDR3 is TGTGCCAGCAGTGAACAGGGCTCATTTTCAGGAAACACCATATATTTT.

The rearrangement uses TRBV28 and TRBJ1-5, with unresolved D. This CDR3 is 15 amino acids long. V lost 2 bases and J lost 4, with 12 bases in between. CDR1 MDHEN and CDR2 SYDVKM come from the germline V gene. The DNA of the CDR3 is TGTGCCAGCAGTTTAGTTAGGGCAGTAAATCAGCCCCAGCATTTT. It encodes CASSLVRAVNQPQHF. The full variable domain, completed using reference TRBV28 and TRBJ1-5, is DVKVTQSSRYLVKRTGEKVFLECVQDMDHENMFWYRQDPGLGLRLIYFSYDVKMKEKGDIPEGYSVSREKKERFSLILESASTNQTSMYLCASSLVRAVNQPQHFGDGTRLSIL.

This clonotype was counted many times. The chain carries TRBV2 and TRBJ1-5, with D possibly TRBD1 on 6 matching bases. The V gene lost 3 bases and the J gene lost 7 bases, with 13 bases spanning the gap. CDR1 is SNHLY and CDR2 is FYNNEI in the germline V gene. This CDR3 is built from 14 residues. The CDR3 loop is CASSEGQAGQPQHF. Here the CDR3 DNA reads TGTGCCAGCAGTGAGGGACAAGCCGGGCAGCCCCAGCATTTT.

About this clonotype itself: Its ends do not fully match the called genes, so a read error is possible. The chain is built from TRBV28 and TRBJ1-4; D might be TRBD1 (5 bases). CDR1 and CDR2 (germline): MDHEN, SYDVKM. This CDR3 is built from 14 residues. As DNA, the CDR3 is TGTGCCAGCAGTTTGGGGGGTTCTAATGAAGAACTGTTTTTT. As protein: CASSLGGSNEELFF.

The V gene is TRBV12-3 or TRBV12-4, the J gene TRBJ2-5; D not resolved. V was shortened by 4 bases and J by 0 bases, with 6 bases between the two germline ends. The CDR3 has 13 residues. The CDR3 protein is CASSYRDQETQYF. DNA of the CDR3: TGTGCCAGCAGTTACAGAGACCAAGAGACCCAGTACTTC.

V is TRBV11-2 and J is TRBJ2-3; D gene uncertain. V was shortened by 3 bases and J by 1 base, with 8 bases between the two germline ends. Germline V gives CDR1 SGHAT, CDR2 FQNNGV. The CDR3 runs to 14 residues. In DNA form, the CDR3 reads TGTGCCAGCAGCTTCCTTTTCCGCACAGATACGCAGTATTTT. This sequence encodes CASSFLFRTDTQYF.

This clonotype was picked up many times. CDR3 sequence: CASSARLRTQYF. The CDR3 coding sequence is TGTGCCAGCAGCGCCAGGTTACGGACCCAGTACTTC. The chain employs TRBV13 and TRBJ2-5; D unclear. V lost 5 bases and J lost 7, with 11 bases in between. Looked up from germline, CDR1 is PRHDT and CDR2 is FYEKMQ (reference sequence). The CDR3 has 12 residues.

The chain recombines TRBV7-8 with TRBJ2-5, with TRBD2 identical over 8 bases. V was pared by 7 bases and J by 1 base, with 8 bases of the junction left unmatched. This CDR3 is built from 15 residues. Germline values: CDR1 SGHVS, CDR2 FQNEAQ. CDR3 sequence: CASTIIRGGQETQYF. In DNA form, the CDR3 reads TGTGCCAGCACCATCATCCGGGGGGGCCAAGAGACCCAGTACTTC.

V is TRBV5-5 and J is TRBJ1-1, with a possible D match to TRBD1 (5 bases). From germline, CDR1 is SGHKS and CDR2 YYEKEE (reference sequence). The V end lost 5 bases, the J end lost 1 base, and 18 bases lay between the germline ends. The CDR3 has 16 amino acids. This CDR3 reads CASSSKGRGTNTEAFF. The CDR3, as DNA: TGTGCCAGCAGTTCTAAGGGGCGGGGTACGAACACTGAAGCTTTCTTT. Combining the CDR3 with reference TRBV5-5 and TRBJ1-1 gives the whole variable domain DAGVTQSPTHLIKTRGQQVTLRCSPISGHKSVSWYQQVLGQGPQFIFQYYEKEERGRGNFPDRFSARQFPNYSSELNVNALLLGDSALYLCASSSKGRGTNTEAFFGQGTRLTVV.

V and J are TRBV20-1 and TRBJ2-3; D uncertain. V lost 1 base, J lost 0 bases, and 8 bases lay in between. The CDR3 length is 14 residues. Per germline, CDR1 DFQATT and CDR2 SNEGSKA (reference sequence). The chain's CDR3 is CSARAPDSTDTQYF. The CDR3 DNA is TGCAGTGCTAGAGCCCCAGACAGCACAGATACGCAGTATTTT.

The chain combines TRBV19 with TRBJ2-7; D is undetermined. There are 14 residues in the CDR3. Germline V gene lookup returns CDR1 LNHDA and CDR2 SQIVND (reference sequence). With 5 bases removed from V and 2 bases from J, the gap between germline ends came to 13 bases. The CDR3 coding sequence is TGTGCCAGTAGTCCTTACCCCGTGACCTACGAGCAGTACTTC. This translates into CASSPYPVTYEQYF.

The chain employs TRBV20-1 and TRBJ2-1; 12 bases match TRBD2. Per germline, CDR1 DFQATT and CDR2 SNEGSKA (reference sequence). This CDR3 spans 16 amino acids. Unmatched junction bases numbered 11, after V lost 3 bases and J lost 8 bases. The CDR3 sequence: CSAREDGLAGHDEQFF. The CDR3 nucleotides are TGCAGTGCTAGGGAGGACGGACTAGCGGGACACGATGAGCAGTTCTTC.

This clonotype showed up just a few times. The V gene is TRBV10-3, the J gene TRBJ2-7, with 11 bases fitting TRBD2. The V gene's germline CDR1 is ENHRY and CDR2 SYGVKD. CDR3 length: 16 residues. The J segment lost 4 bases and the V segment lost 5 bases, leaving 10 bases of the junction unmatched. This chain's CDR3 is CAISYSGTSGIYEQYF. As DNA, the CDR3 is TGTGCCATCAGTTACTCCGGGACTAGCGGCATTTACGAGCAGTACTTC.

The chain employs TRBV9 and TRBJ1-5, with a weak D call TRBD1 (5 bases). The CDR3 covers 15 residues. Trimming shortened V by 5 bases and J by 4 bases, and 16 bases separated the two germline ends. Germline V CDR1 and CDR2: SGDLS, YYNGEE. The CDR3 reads CASSVSGTGNQPQHF. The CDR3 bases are TGTGCCAGCAGTGTCTCCGGGACTGGGAATCAGCCCCAGCATTTT.

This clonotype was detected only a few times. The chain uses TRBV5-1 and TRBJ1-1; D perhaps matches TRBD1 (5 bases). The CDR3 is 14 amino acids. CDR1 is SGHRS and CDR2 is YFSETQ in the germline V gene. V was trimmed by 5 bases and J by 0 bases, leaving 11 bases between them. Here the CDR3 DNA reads TGCGCCAGCAGGCGGTCGGACATGAACACTGAAGCTTTCTTT. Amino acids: CASRRSDMNTEAFF.

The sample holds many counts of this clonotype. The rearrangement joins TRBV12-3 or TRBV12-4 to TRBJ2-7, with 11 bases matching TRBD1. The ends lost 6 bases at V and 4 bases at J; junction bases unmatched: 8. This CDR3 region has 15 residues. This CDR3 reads CASSLDRGRGYEQYF. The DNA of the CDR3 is TGTGCCAGCAGCCTGGACAGGGGGCGCGGGTACGAGCAGTACTTC.

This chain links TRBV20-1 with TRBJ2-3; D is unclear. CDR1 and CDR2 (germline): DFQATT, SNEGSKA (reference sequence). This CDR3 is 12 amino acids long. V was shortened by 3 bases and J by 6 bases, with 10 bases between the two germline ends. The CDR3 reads CSASWSADTQYF. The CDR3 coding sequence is TGCAGTGCTAGTTGGAGTGCTGATACGCAGTATTTT.

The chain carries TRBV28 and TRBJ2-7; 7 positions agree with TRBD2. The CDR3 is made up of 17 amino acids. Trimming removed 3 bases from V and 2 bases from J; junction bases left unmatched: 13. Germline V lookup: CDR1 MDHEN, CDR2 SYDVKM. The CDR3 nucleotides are TGTGCCAGCAGTTTGGGGACGTTTGGCGGGAGCCCCTACGAGCAGTACTTC. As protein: CASSLGTFGGSPYEQYF.

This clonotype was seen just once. CDR3 protein: CSARQRADGYTF. In nucleotides, the CDR3 is TGCAGTGCTAGACAAAGGGCTGACGGCTACACCTTC. The chain uses TRBV20-1 and TRBJ1-2, with D uncertain. The CDR3 runs 12 residues. Per germline, CDR1 DFQATT and CDR2 SNEGSKA (reference sequence). Trimming cost V 2 bases and J 8 bases, with 12 bases left between them.

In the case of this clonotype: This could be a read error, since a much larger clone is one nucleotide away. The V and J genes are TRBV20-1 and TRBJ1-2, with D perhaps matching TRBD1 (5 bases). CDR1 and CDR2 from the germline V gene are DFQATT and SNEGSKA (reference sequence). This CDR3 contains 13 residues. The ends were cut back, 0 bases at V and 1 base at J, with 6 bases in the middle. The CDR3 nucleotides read TGCAGTGCTAGAGAGGGACTTAACTATGGCTACACCTTC. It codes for CSAREGLNYGYTF.

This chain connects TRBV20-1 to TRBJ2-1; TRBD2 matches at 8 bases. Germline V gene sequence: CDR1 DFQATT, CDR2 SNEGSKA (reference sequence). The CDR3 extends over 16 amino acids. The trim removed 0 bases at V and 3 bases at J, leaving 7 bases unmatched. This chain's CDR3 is CSARDLLADRYNEQFF. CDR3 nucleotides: TGCAGTGCTAGAGATCTACTAGCGGACCGCTACAATGAGCAGTTCTTC.

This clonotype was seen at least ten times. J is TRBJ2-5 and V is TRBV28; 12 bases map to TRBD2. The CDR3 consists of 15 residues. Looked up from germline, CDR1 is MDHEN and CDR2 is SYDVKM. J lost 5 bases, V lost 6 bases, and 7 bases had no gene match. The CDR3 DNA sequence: TGTGCCAGCAGGCTAGCGGGAGGGGCGGAGGAGACCCAGTACTTC. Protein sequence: CASRLAGGAEETQYF.

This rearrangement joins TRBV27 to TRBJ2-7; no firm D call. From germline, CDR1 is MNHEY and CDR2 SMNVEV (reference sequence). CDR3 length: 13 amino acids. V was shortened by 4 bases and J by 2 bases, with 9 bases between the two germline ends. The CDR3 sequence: CASSYRPAYEQYF. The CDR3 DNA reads TGTGCCAGCAGTTACAGACCAGCCTACGAGCAGTACTTC.